A selection of T cell receptor beta chains follows, all from one sample in a study of shared clonotypes between healthy human individuals. Only in-frame clones appear in the TCRdb table, and some are missing; sequencing was by immunoSEQ multiplex PCR. The sample has some 1,600,000 clones, under 99% seen once. The sequenced material came from naive CD4+ T cells sorted from blood. All receptors come from a man aged 25-45 years in good health. CDR3s include the opening cysteine and the closing phenylalanine or tryptophan. D genes are given only for firm matches. Size is omitted from some rows. Given values are once, few, many or a class for expanded clones.

abundance	j_gene	d_gene	v_gene	CDR3aa	CDR3nt
.	TRBJ2-5	.	TRBV27	CASSLLEETQYF	TGTGCCAGCAGTTTATTGGAAGAGACCCAGTACTTC
once	TRBJ2-7	.	TRBV10-3	CAISEGSYNYEQYF	TGTGCCATCAGTGAAGGCAGCTACAACTACGAGCAGTACTTC
.	TRBJ2-7	.	TRBV5-1	CASSLGVSSQSSYEQYF	TGCGCCAGCAGCCTGGGAGTTTCCAGTCAGAGCTCCTACGAGCAGTACTTC
.	TRBJ2-1	.	TRBV5-1	CASSLGRAQFNEQFF	TGCGCCAGCAGCTTGGGAAGGGCCCAATTCAATGAGCAGTTCTTC
.	TRBJ2-5	.	TRBV2	CASSQQRETQYF	TGTGCCAGCAGTCAGCAAAGGGAGACCCAGTACTTC
.	TRBJ2-7	.	TRBV6-5	CASSTTAGRYYEQYF	TGTGCCAGCAGCACCACGGCGGGACGCTATTACGAGCAGTACTTC
.	TRBJ2-5	TRBD2	TRBV7-2	CASSLAAGVGETQYF	TGTGCCAGCAGCTTAGCAGCGGGAGTCGGGGAGACCCAGTACTTC
.	TRBJ2-6	.	TRBV5-1	CASSPGAGLRSSGANVLTF	TGCGCCAGCAGCCCGGGGGCCGGACTAAGGTCCTCTGGGGCCAACGTCCTGACTTTC
.	TRBJ2-7	TRBD1	TRBV5-1	CASSVTFGTGVRYEQYF	TGCGCCAGCAGCGTAACTTTTGGGACAGGGGTTCGGTACGAGCAGTACTTC
.	TRBJ2-1	TRBD2	TRBV10-2	CASSSSARLAGETNEQFF	TGCGCCAGCAGCTCCTCGGCCAGACTAGCGGGAGAAACGAATGAGCAGTTCTTC
.	TRBJ2-1	.	TRBV7-2	CASSLSSASYNEQFF	TGTGCCAGCAGCTTAAGTAGCGCATCCTACAATGAGCAGTTCTTC
.	TRBJ2-6	TRBD1	TRBV29-1	CSVRQGAGANVLTF	TGCAGCGTAAGACAGGGGGCTGGGGCCAACGTCCTGACTTTC
.	TRBJ2-1	TRBD2	TRBV30	CAWSVSGLAVNEQFF	TGTGCCTGGAGTGTCTCGGGACTAGCCGTCAATGAGCAGTTCTTC
.	TRBJ2-1	TRBD2	TRBV6-5	CASSYTPSGSFQFF	TGTGCCAGCAGCTACACTCCTAGCGGGAGTTTTCAGTTCTTC
.	TRBJ2-7	.	TRBV10-3	CAAGGDYEQYF	TGTGCCGCCGGTGGCGACTACGAGCAGTACTTC
.	TRBJ1-2	TRBD1	TRBV15	CATSRTTGGPLYGYTF	TGTGCCACCAGCAGAACCACAGGGGGCCCTCTCTATGGCTACACCTTC
.	TRBJ2-7	TRBD2	TRBV18	CASSPASGRAGTYEQYF	TGTGCCAGCTCACCCGCTAGCGGGAGGGCCGGGACCTACGAGCAGTACTTC
.	TRBJ2-3	TRBD2	TRBV5-1	CASSLEAGVADTQYF	TGCGCCAGCAGCTTGGAGGCGGGAGTGGCAGATACGCAGTATTTT